The rows below give T cell receptor beta chains drawn from one sample of a study of blood T cell repertoires in COVID-19. Some clones are missing from TCRdb's copy, which holds only in-frame ones; the method was immunoSEQ multiplex PCR. The sample records hundreds of thousands of clones, 85% being singletons. The sample was peripheral blood. Receptors were obtained from a woman between 18 and 29 years old with acute or convalescent COVID-19. The CDR3 runs from the conserved cysteine through the conserved F or W. The order of the fields is V gene, clone size, CDR3 length, J gene, D gene, CDR3 protein, CDR3 DNA. A D gene is named only where the DNA matches it firmly. Size is omitted from some rows. Given values are once, few, many or a class for expanded clones.

TRBV7-8	.	16	TRBJ2-7	TRBD2	CASSLVEGEGSYEQYF	TGTGCCAGCAGCTTAGTTGAAGGGGAGGGATCCTACGAGCAGTACTTC
TRBV7-2	once	18	TRBJ2-5	TRBD2	CASSPSGQTLLFQETQYF	TGTGCCAGCAGCCCTAGCGGTCAGACCTTACTTTTCCAAGAGACCCAGTACTTC
TRBV9	once	16	TRBJ2-7	TRBD2	CASSLSPGLAGDEQYF	TGTGCCAGCAGCTTAAGCCCGGGACTAGCGGGAGACGAGCAGTACTTC
TRBV19	.	13	TRBJ1-4	TRBD1	CASIQGANEKLFF	TGTGCCAGTATCCAGGGGGCTAATGAAAAACTGTTTTTT
TRBV18	.	15	TRBJ2-7	TRBD1	CASSPANQGVYEQYF	TGTGCCAGCTCACCCGCAAACCAGGGGGTCTACGAGCAGTACTTC
TRBV27	few	15	TRBJ2-3	TRBD2	CASSWKRGATDTQYF	TGTGCCAGCAGTTGGAAGCGGGGTGCCACAGATACGCAGTATTTT
TRBV5-4	.	15	TRBJ1-1	.	CASSLGADPNTEAFF	TGTGCCAGCAGCTTGGGGGCAGATCCGAACACTGAAGCTTTCTTT
TRBV15	.	13	TRBJ1-5	.	CATSRDVSQPQHF	TGTGCCACCAGCAGAGACGTTAGTCAGCCCCAGCATTTT
TRBV5-4	.	13	TRBJ1-1	.	CASGTGSNTEAFF	TGTGCCAGCGGTACAGGGTCGAACACTGAAGCTTTCTTT
TRBV18	.	14	TRBJ1-5	TRBD1	CASSPQGADQPQHF	TGTGCCAGCTCACCACAGGGGGCTGATCAGCCCCAGCATTTT
TRBV6-5	.	16	TRBJ1-4	TRBD1	CASSYSSTGVGEKLFF	TGTGCCAGCAGTTACTCGAGTACAGGGGTAGGCGAAAAACTGTTTTTT
TRBV9	.	15	TRBJ2-3	.	CASSPEGASTDTQYF	TGTGCCAGCAGCCCGGAAGGAGCTAGCACAGATACGCAGTATTTT
TRBV6-6	.	15	TRBJ2-5	TRBD1	CASSYSGQWRETQYF	TGTGCCAGCAGTTACTCGGGACAGTGGCGGGAGACCCAGTACTTC
TRBV6-6	.	13	TRBJ2-3	.	CASSPVGTDTQYF	TGTGCCAGCAGTCCCGTCGGCACAGATACGCAGTATTTT
TRBV18	.	16	TRBJ1-2	TRBD1	CASSPRETGKNYGYTF	TGTGCCAGCTCACCAAGGGAGACAGGGAAAAACTATGGCTACACCTTC
TRBV27	.	16	TRBJ2-1	TRBD2	CASSLSIAGASNEQFF	TGTGCCAGCAGTTTATCGATTGCGGGAGCTTCGAATGAGCAGTTCTTC
TRBV19	.	14	TRBJ1-1	TRBD1	CASSKGDRGTEAFF	TGTGCCAGTAGTAAGGGGGACAGGGGGACTGAAGCTTTCTTT
TRBV29-1	.	13	TRBJ1-2	.	CSVVPQGGYGYTF	TGCAGCGTTGTACCCCAGGGTGGATATGGCTACACCTTC
TRBV24-1	.	12	TRBJ2-1	.	CATSITGIEQFF	TGTGCCACCAGTATTACAGGGATTGAGCAGTTCTTC
TRBV6-5	.	14	TRBJ2-5	.	CASSRLDMSGTQYF	TGTGCCAGCAGTCGACTAGACATGAGCGGGACCCAGTACTTC
TRBV9	.	15	TRBJ2-1	.	CASSVSYGMQNEQFF	TGTGCCAGCAGCGTTTCTTACGGGATGCAGAATGAGCAGTTCTTC
TRBV11-2	once	14	TRBJ1-1	TRBD1	CASSLAGQGLRAFF	TGTGCCAGCAGCCTAGCGGGACAGGGATTGCGGGCTTTCTTT
TRBV9	.	15	TRBJ1-6	TRBD1	CASSPADREGSPLHF	TGTGCCAGCAGCCCAGCGGACAGGGAGGGTTCACCCCTCCACTTT
TRBV30	.	12	TRBJ1-5	.	CAWSVRDQPQHF	TGTGCCTGGAGTGTGCGGGATCAGCCCCAGCATTTT
TRBV3-1/TRBV3-2	.	16	TRBJ2-2	.	CASSLTAGLSTGELFF	TGTGCCAGCAGCCTGACCGCCGGACTTTCCACCGGGGAGCTGTTTTTT
TRBV27	.	15	TRBJ2-7	TRBD2	CASSSLASGSYEQYF	TGTGCCAGCAGTTCTTTGGCTAGCGGGAGCTACGAGCAGTACTTC
TRBV12-3/TRBV12-4	once	13	TRBJ2-1	.	CASLMNVANEQFF	TGTGCCAGCCTCATGAACGTGGCTAATGAGCAGTTCTTC
TRBV29-1	once	13	TRBJ1-2	.	CSVVRPPRGSYTF	TGCAGCGTTGTCCGGCCGCCGCGGGGAAGCTACACCTTC
TRBV7-6	.	14	TRBJ2-7	TRBD1	CASSLTQGSYEQYF	TGTGCCAGCAGCTTAACACAGGGGAGCTACGAGCAGTACTTC
TRBV2	.	12	TRBJ2-5	.	CASSRSQETQYF	TGTGCCAGCTCCCGTAGCCAAGAGACCCAGTACTTC
TRBV19	.	17	TRBJ1-2	TRBD1	CASHERDSLWDSKGYTF	TGTGCCAGCCACGAACGGGACAGCTTGTGGGATTCGAAGGGCTACACCTTC
TRBV6-1	.	13	TRBJ2-3	.	CASSEIGADTQYF	TGTGCCAGCAGTGAGATAGGGGCAGATACGCAGTATTTT
TRBV19	.	16	TRBJ1-3	TRBD1	CASSNGDRGIGNTIYF	TGTGCCAGTAGTAATGGGGACAGGGGTATCGGAAACACCATATATTTT
TRBV5-1	.	16	TRBJ2-3	TRBD2	CASSLEPAGGADTQYF	TGCGCCAGCAGCTTGGAACCAGCGGGGGGCGCAGATACGCAGTATTTT
TRBV6-2/TRBV6-3	.	15	TRBJ1-4	.	CASSYGGGSWEKLFF	TGTGCCAGCAGTTACGGGGGGGGCAGTTGGGAAAAACTGTTTTTT
TRBV28	.	13	TRBJ1-5	.	CALGRGGNQPQHF	TGTGCCCTAGGACGAGGAGGAAATCAGCCCCAGCATTTT
TRBV18	.	18	TRBJ1-3	TRBD1	CASSPQRSQGARGNTIYF	TGTGCCAGCTCACCACAAAGATCACAGGGGGCGCGAGGAAACACCATATATTTT
TRBV5-8	.	16	TRBJ1-4	TRBD1	CASSLEQGVTNEKLFF	TGTGCCAGCAGCTTGGAACAGGGGGTGACTAATGAAAAACTGTTTTTT
TRBV19	.	15	TRBJ2-7	.	CASSITGTYSYEQYF	TGTGCCAGTAGTATAACCGGGACTTATTCTTACGAGCAGTACTTC
TRBV9	.	14	TRBJ2-7	TRBD2	CASSFTSGKDEQYF	TGTGCCAGCAGCTTCACTAGCGGGAAGGACGAGCAGTACTTC
TRBV29-1	.	14	TRBJ1-2	TRBD1	CSVAPQGEIRGYTF	TGCAGCGTCGCACCGCAGGGGGAGATAAGGGGCTACACCTTC
TRBV27	.	16	TRBJ2-3	TRBD2	CASRAGLAGVLDTQYF	TGTGCCAGCCGAGCGGGACTAGCGGGAGTATTAGATACGCAGTATTTT
TRBV5-1	.	15	TRBJ2-1	.	CASSPAGQPDNEQFF	TGCGCCAGCTCCCCGGCAGGCCAACCTGATAATGAGCAGTTCTTC
TRBV20-1	.	11	TRBJ2-7	.	CSARSVYEQYF	TGCAGTGCTAGGTCGGTCTACGAGCAGTACTTC